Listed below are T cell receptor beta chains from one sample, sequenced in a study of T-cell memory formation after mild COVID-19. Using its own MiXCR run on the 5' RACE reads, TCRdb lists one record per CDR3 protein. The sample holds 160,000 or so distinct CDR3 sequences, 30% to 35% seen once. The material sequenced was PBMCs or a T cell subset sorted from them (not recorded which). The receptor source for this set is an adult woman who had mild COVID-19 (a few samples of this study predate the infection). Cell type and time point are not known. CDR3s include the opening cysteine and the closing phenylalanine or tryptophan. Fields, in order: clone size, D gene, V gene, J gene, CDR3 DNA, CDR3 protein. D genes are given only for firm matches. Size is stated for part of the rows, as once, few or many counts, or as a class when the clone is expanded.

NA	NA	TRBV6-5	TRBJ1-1	TGTGCCAGCAGTGATACCGGGCTGAACACTGAAGCTTTCTTT	CASSDTGLNTEAFF
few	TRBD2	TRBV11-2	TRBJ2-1	TGTGCCAGCAGCTTTACAGCGGGAGGGCCCAATGAGCAGTTCTTC	CASSFTAGGPNEQFF
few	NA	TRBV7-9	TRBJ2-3	TGTGCCAGCAGGCTTAGTTGGCAGGGTACCACAGATACGCAGTATTTT	CASRLSWQGTTDTQYF
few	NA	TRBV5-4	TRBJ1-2	TGTGCCAGCAGCTTGTCCGGGCCATCCTATGGCTACACCTTC	CASSLSGPSYGYTF
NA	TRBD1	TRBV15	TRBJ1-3	TGTGCCACCAGCAGAACCGGGACAGGGGCTGGAAACACCATATATTTT	CATSRTGTGAGNTIYF
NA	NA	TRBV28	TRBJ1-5	TGTGCCAGCAGCCCCTCCGGCAATCAGCCCCAGCATTTT	CASSPSGNQPQHF
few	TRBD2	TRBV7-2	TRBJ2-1	TGTGCCAGCAGTCCCAGGGGGACTAGCGGGAGCCCTTCCTACAATGAGCAGTTCTTC	CASSPRGTSGSPSYNEQFF
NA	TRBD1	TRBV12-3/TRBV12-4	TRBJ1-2	TGTGCCAGCAGTTTAGCGCCGACAGGGGGTCACTATGGCTACACCTTC	CASSLAPTGGHYGYTF
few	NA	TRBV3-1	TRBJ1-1	TGTGCCAGCAGCCAAGCCGGGGGGGGGACTGAAGCTTTCTTT	CASSQAGGGTEAFF
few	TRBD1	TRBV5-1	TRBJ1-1	TGCGCCAGCAGCTGGGGGACAGACCAGAACACTGAAGCTTTCTTT	CASSWGTDQNTEAFF
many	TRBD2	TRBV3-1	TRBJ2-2	TGTGCCAGCAGCCGCGGGGGGACCGGGGAGCTGTTTTTT	CASSRGGTGELFF
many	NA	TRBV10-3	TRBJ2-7	TGTGCCATCAGTGAGGGCAGGGACTACGAGCAGTACTTC	CAISEGRDYEQYF
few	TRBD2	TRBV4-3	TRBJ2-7	TGCGCCAGCAGCCAAGGACTAGCGGGAGGGCCAAACTACGAGCAGTACTTC	CASSQGLAGGPNYEQYF
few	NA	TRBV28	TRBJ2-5	TGTGCCAGCAGGGGTACAGTCAAAGAGACCCAGTACTTC	CASRGTVKETQYF
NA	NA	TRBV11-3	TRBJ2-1	TGTGCCAGCAGCCCAGCCGGGACTCTGCCCTACAATGAGCAGTTCTTC	CASSPAGTLPYNEQFF
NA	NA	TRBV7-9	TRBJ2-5	TGTGCCAGCAGCTTCCCCGTGAGGGGGGAGACCCAGTACTTC	CASSFPVRGETQYF
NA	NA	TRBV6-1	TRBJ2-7	TGTGCCAGTCGATGGGCCACCTACGAGCAGTACTTC	CASRWATYEQYF
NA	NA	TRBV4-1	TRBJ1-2	TGCGCCAGCAGCTCAGGCGACGGGGGCAACTATGGCTACACCTTC	CASSSGDGGNYGYTF
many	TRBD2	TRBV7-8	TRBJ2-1	TGTGCCAGCAGCTTAAGACCACTAGCGGGAGCATACAATGAGCAGTTCTTC	CASSLRPLAGAYNEQFF
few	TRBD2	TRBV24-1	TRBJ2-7	TGTGCCGTCCGCACTAGCGGGAGTCACGAGCAGTACTTC	CAVRTSGSHEQYF
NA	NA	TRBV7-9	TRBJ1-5	TGTGCCAGCAGCTCTGGGGGATGGGGTCAGCCCCAGCATTTT	CASSSGGWGQPQHF
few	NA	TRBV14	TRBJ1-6	TGTGCCAGCAGCATCGAGGTTGGTTCACCCCTCCACTTT	CASSIEVGSPLHF
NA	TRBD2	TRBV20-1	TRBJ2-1	TGCAGTGCTAGGGGGGGGTATGAGCAGTTCTTC	CSARGGYEQFF
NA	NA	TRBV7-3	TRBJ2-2	TGTGCCAGCAGCTTCACCCTGAACACCGGGGAGCTGTTTTTT	CASSFTLNTGELFF
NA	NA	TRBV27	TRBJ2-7	TGTGCCGCGGGCTACGAGCAGTACTTC	CAAGYEQYF
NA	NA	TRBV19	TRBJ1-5	TGTGCCAGTAGTATCCGGACATATGATCAGCCCCAGCATTTT	CASSIRTYDQPQHF
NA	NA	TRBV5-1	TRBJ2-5	TGCGCCAGCAGCTTGAATGAGGAGACCCAGTACTTC	CASSLNEETQYF
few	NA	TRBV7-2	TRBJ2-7	TGTGCCAGCAGCTCCGACAGGAACGTATACGAGCAGTACTTC	CASSSDRNVYEQYF
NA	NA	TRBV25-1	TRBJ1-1	TGTGCCAGCAGTGAATACCCGGGACCGAACACTGAAGCTTTCTTT	CASSEYPGPNTEAFF
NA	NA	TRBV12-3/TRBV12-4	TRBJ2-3	TGTGCCAGCAGTTTCAGAGGGGCCCCAGGGGATACGCAGTATTTT	CASSFRGAPGDTQYF
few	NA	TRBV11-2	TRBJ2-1	TGTGCCAGCAGCTGGACGGACAGCCGCAATGAGCAGTTCTTC	CASSWTDSRNEQFF
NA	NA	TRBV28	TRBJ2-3	TGTGCCAGCAGTTTCTATCAGACGAGCACAGATACGCAGTATTTT	CASSFYQTSTDTQYF
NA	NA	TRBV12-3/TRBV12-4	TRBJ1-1	TGTGCCAGCAGTTTAGCAACACTGGCGAACACTGAAGCTTTCTTT	CASSLATLANTEAFF
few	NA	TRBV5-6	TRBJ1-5	TGTGCCAGCAGCTTATCTCGGGAGAGCAATCAGCCCCAGCATTTT	CASSLSRESNQPQHF
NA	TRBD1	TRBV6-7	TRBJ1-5	TGTGCCAGCAGTTACTCGATCCAGGGCAGAAACAGGGGAAATAATCAGCCCCAGCATTTT	CASSYSIQGRNRGNNQPQHF
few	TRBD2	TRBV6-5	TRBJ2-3	TGTGCCAGCACCCGGACTAGCCGAGATACGCAGTATTTT	CASTRTSRDTQYF
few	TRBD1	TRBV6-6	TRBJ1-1	TGTGCCAGCAGTTACTCTTACCGCAACAGGGGGGTCGTCACTGAAGCTTTCTTT	CASSYSYRNRGVVTEAFF
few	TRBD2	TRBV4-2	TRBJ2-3	TGTGCCAGCAGCAAAGGACCGGGACTAGCGGTGACAGATACGCAGTATTTT	CASSKGPGLAVTDTQYF
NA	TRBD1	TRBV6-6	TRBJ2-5	TGTGCCAGCAGTTACGGAACAGGGGGAGAAGAGACCCAGTACTTC	CASSYGTGGEETQYF
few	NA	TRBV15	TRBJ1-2	TGTGCCACCAGCAGAGTCACAGGATCCGCCCCTGACGTCTATGGCTACACCTTC	CATSRVTGSAPDVYGYTF
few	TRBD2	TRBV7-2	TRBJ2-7	TGTGCCAGCAGCTTGGCCGGGACTAGCGGGGCGTACGAGCAGTACTTC	CASSLAGTSGAYEQYF
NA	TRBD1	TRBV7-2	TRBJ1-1	TGTGCCAGCAGCGACCAGGGGGGAACTGAAGCTTTCTTT	CASSDQGGTEAFF
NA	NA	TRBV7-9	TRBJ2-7	TGTGCCAGCAGCTTCCCGGGAGTAAGGGGCGAGCAGTACTTC	CASSFPGVRGEQYF
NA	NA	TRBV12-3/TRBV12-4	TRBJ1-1	TGTGCCAGCAGTTCTGGACCCTCCGCTGAAGCTTTCTTT	CASSSGPSAEAFF
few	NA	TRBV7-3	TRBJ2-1	TGTGCCAGCAGCGCCGAAAACTACAATGAGCAGTTCTTC	CASSAENYNEQFF
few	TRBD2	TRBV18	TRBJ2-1	TGTGCCAGCTCACCACTCGCGGGAGGGCCCCCCGGGGGTGAGCAGTTCTTC	CASSPLAGGPPGGEQFF
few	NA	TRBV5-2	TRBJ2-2	TGTGCCAGCAATTGGGCGAACACCGGGGAGCTGTTTTTT	CASNWANTGELFF
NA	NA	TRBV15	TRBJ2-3	TGTGCCACTTATGGCGGTAGCACAGATACGCAGTATTTT	CATYGGSTDTQYF
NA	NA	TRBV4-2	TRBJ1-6	TGTGCCAGCAGCCAAGAGGCGGGTAATTCACCCCTCCACTTT	CASSQEAGNSPLHF
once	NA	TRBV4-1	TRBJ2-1	TGCGCCAGCAGCCAAGAACTCGAGGACAATGAGCAGTTCTTC	CASSQELEDNEQFF
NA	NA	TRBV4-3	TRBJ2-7	TGCGCCAGCAGCCAAGAGTACTCAGGGACCTACGAGCAGTACTTC	CASSQEYSGTYEQYF
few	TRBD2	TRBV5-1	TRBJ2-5	TGCGCCAGCAGCTTGGGACTAGCACAAGAGACCCAGTACTTC	CASSLGLAQETQYF
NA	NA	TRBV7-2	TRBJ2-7	TGTGCCAGCAGCCCTGCAGGGTCCGAGCAGTACTTC	CASSPAGSEQYF
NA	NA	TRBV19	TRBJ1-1	TGTGCCAGTAGTTTCGGCAGAACCACTGAAGCTTTCTTT	CASSFGRTTEAFF
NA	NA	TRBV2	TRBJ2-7	TGTGCCAGCAAGGTGCGGCGACAGAACTACGAGCAGTACTTC	CASKVRRQNYEQYF
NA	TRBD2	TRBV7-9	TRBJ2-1	TGTGCCAGCAGCTTGGCTAGCGGGAGAGGGAATGAGCAGTTCTTC	CASSLASGRGNEQFF
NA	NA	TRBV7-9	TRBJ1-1	TGTGCCAGCAGCTTTTCGGCAGGAGGGAGCACTGAAGCTTTCTTT	CASSFSAGGSTEAFF
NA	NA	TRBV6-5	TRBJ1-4	TGTGCCAGCAGTTACTCTCTCAGGACTAATGAAAAACTGTTTTTT	CASSYSLRTNEKLFF
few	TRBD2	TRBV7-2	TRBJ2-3	TGTGCCAGCAGCACCTGCCAGACTAGCGGACTTTGCACAGATACGCAGTATTTT	CASSTCQTSGLCTDTQYF